The subject of this entry is one T cell receptor beta chain. As handled by the study authors: Estimates of nucleated cell counts were drawn from the amplification of reference gene primers. The protocol was immunoSEQ multiplex PCR, while the TCRdb copy is restricted to in-frame clones and leaves out a portion. V, J and clone size were drawn from that table, and D and trimming were deduced from the DNA. The sample shows approximately 210,000 clones, just under 85% of them seen only once. The germline gives CDR1 SGHRS, CDR2 YFSETQ. The CDR3 sequence is 18 residues long. Trimming left V 0 bases short and J 8 bases short, with 21 bases between. This entry belongs to a study of blood T cell repertoires in COVID-19. Study information: Acute-phase and convalescent COVID-19 samples originated in the United States, Italy and Spain.

The chain recombines TRBV5-1 with TRBJ1-6, with D tentatively TRBD1 (5 bases). The sample consisted of peripheral blood. This receptor was identified in a woman aged 45 to 65 with active or convalescent COVID-19. CDR3 DNA sequence: TGCGCCAGCAGCTTGGCCTTTAGGGGCCGCGGGAGTTATTCACCCCTCCACTTT. Translation: CASSLAFRGRGSYSPLHF.